A single sample is the source of the 25 T cell receptor beta chains below, sequenced in a study of blood T cell repertoires in COVID-19 (dated by TCRdb to 2018 to 2020). Libraries were built with the immunoSEQ multiplex PCR assay. Here the immuneACCESS table is served through TCRdb, limited to in-frame sequences with V and J called. Missing clones are a known gap in these copies; in checked studies unresolved V genes cover under half, and the rest lacks a known reason. For this sample the table gives roughly 100,000 clones, of which 75% to 95% were detected only once. Clones ranked in the top ten supply 5.5% to 7% of the sample. Sequenced material: peripheral blood. The receptor source for this set is a human donor in a cohort sampled during active COVID-19.

The rearrangement uses TRBV28 and TRBJ2-7, with a weak D call TRBD1 (5 bases). Germline loops: CDR1 MDHEN, CDR2 SYDVKM. The germline V and J ends were trimmed by 6 bases and 2 bases, with 14 bases remaining between them. This CDR3 comprises 14 residues. CDR3 DNA sequence: TGTGCCAGCAGCCCCTGGCAGGGTACCTACGAGCAGTACTTC. This encodes CASSPWQGTYEQYF. The full variable domain, in which reference TRBV28 and TRBJ2-7 provide the parts outside the CDR3, is DVKVTQSSRYLVKRTGEKVFLECVQDMDHENMFWYRQDPGLGLRLIYFSYDVKMKEKGDIPEGYSVSREKKERFSLILESASTNQTSMYLCASSPWQGTYEQYFGPGTRLTVT.

The rearrangement uses TRBV7-8 and TRBJ2-1; 9 bases line up with TRBD1. Germline CDR1 SGHVS, CDR2 FQNEAQ. The V and J ends lost 5 bases and 7 bases, in that order; junction bases with no gene match: 9. This CDR3 spans 15 amino acids. The CDR3 loop reads CASSQGSGQGNEQFF. CDR3 bases: TGTGCCAGCAGCCAGGGGTCGGGACAGGGAAATGAGCAGTTCTTC.

The chain links TRBV5-8 to TRBJ2-1; TRBD1 matches 8 bases. The CDR3 is 17 residues long. The V gene end was trimmed by 4 bases and the J gene end by 3 bases; junction bases not matched to a gene: 12. Germline CDR1 reads SGHTS; CDR2 reads YDEGEE. CDR3 sequence (DNA): TGTGCCAGCAGCCCCTTTCGGACAGGGATTCTCTACAATGAGCAGTTCTTC. This encodes CASSPFRTGILYNEQFF.

This chain uses TRBV18 with TRBJ2-1; 9 positions match TRBD2. Germline CDR1 and CDR2: KGHSH and LQKENI. The CDR3 consists of 16 residues. J lost 7 bases, V lost 4 bases, and 11 bases had no gene match. The CDR3 loop is CASSLSGSGGWNEQFF. The CDR3, as DNA: TGTGCCAGCTCACTCAGCGGCAGCGGGGGGTGGAATGAGCAGTTCTTC.

The rearrangement uses TRBV6-5 and TRBJ1-1; TRBD1 matches at 7 bases. V shed 7 bases, J shed 2 bases, and the junction held 7 bases outside the gene matches. The CDR3 has 14 residues. Germline V gene lookup returns CDR1 MNHEY and CDR2 SVGAGI. CDR3 loop: CASNRDSINTEAFF. CDR3 nucleotide sequence: TGTGCCAGCAACAGGGACAGTATTAACACTGAAGCTTTCTTT.

This clone was detected only once. This rearrangement joins TRBV5-1 to TRBJ1-1; D is undetermined. This CDR3 region has 17 residues. The germline CDR1 and CDR2 sequences are SGHRS and YFSETQ. V lost 0 bases, J lost 1 base, and 16 bases lay in between. CDR3 nucleotides: TGCGCCAGCAGCTTGGCCGCGGAGGGCAGAGGGAACACTGAAGCTTTCTTT. Amino acids: CASSLAAEGRGNTEAFF.

The gene calls are TRBV27 and TRBJ2-7; D gene uncertain. Looked up from germline, CDR1 is MNHEY and CDR2 is SMNVEV (reference sequence). This CDR3 is built from 15 residues. Trimming removed 1 base at V and 0 bases at J, with 10 bases between. CDR3 bases: TGTGCCAGCAGTTTATGGTCCGGTGGCTCCTACGAGCAGTACTTC. Translating gives CASSLWSGGSYEQYF.

The V call is TRBV6-2 or TRBV6-3, the J call TRBJ2-3; D uncertain. V was trimmed by 0 bases and J by 2 bases, leaving 9 bases between them. The CDR3 is 15 residues long. Per germline, CDR1 MNHEY and CDR2 SVGEGT. The chain's CDR3 is CASSYSPDNTDTQYF. CDR3 nucleotides: TGTGCCAGCAGTTACTCTCCCGACAACACAGATACGCAGTATTTT.

The CDR3 spells CASSYPGGGWNDGYTF. The CDR3 nucleotides are TGTGCCAGTAGCTACCCCGGAGGAGGGTGGAACGATGGCTACACCTTC. The rearrangement links TRBV19 to TRBJ1-2; D ambiguous. V shed 6 bases and J shed 6 bases, with 23 bases lying between them. The CDR3 has 16 residues. Germline assignment: CDR1 LNHDA and CDR2 SQIVND (reference sequence). The whole variable domain, remainder taken from reference TRBV19 and TRBJ1-2, is DGGITQSPKYLFRKEGQNVTLSCEQNLNHDAMYWYRQDPGQGLRLIYYSQIVNDFQKGDIAEGYSVSREKKESFPLTVTSAQKNPTAFYLCASSYPGGGWNDGYTFGSGTRLTVV.

This clone has just one count. The V call is TRBV24-1, the J call TRBJ1-5; no firm D call. Looked up from germline, CDR1 is KGHDR and CDR2 is SFDVKD. V gave up 4 bases and J gave up 0 bases, with 6 bases separating them. The CDR3 contains 14 residues. The CDR3 here is CATSESLSNQPQHF. The CDR3 bases are TGTGCCACCAGTGAGAGTCTTAGCAATCAGCCCCAGCATTTT.

CDR3 coding DNA: TGTGCCAGCAGCCCGGGGACAGGTGGCTATGGCTACACCTTC. This encodes CASSPGTGGYGYTF. The chain couples TRBV5-6 to TRBJ1-2, with 8 bases identical to TRBD1. This CDR3 spans 14 amino acids. V trimming: 4 bases; J trimming: 4 bases; junction bases outside the gene matches: 6. CDR1 and CDR2 (germline): SGHDT, YYEEEE. The full variable domain, completed using reference TRBV5-6 and TRBJ1-2, is DAGVTQSPTHLIKTRGQQVTLRCSPKSGHDTVSWYQQALGQGPQFIFQYYEEEERQRGNFPDRFSGHQFPNYSSELNVNALLLGDSALYLCASSPGTGGYGYTFGSGTRLTVV.

This chain connects TRBV18 to TRBJ1-4; weak D call: TRBD1 (6 bases). V lost 4 bases and J 0 bases, leaving 12 bases between the germline ends. This CDR3 is 16 amino acids long. Germline CDR1 is KGHSH and CDR2 is LQKENI. CDR3 sequence: CASSRAGATTNEKLFF. CDR3 sequence (DNA): TGTGCCAGCTCACGGGCAGGGGCCACAACTAATGAAAAACTGTTTTTT.

V and J are TRBV4-3 and TRBJ1-1; D gene uncertain. Germline V gene sequence: CDR1 LGHNA, CDR2 YSLEER. The ends were cut back, 1 base at V and 5 bases at J, with 11 bases in the middle. This CDR3 comprises 14 residues. CDR3 sequence reads: CASSQGLPGTEAFF. DNA for the CDR3: TGCGCCAGCAGCCAAGGCCTGCCCGGGACTGAAGCTTTCTTT.

The rearrangement joins TRBV7-9 to TRBJ1-1, with D hard to call. The V end was cut by 4 bases, the J end by 5 bases, with 5 bases between. The CDR3 spans 11 residues. The germline V gene has CDR1 SEHNR and CDR2 FQNEAQ (reference sequence). The CDR3: CASSSGTEAFF. For the CDR3, the DNA is TGTGCCAGCAGCTCAGGAACTGAAGCTTTCTTT.

This rearrangement joins TRBV9 to TRBJ2-7, with 11 bases aligning to TRBD2. Per the germline V gene, CDR1 is SGDLS and CDR2 is YYNGEE. V shed 2 bases and J 1 base; nucleotides not matched to a gene: 2. There are 15 residues in the CDR3. CDR3 loop: CASSVSGGASYEQYF. The CDR3 nucleotides read TGTGCCAGCAGCGTTAGCGGGGGGGCTTCCTACGAGCAGTACTTC.

The genes are TRBV9 and TRBJ2-7; the D gene is possibly TRBD2 (6 bases). The length of the CDR3 is 15 residues. CDR1 is SGDLS, CDR2 YYNGEE, per germline. The V gene lost 0 bases and the J gene lost 0 bases, with 10 bases spanning the gap. The CDR3 region is CASSVGGASSYEQYF. The CDR3 nucleotides read TGTGCCAGCAGCGTAGGCGGGGCTAGCTCCTACGAGCAGTACTTC.

The chain combines TRBV20-1 with TRBJ2-1; D ambiguous. V lost 4 bases and J lost 13, with 14 bases in between. This CDR3 contains 11 residues. Germline V gives CDR1 DFQATT, CDR2 SNEGSKA (reference sequence). The CDR3 region is CSAMAVPSQFF. CDR3 nucleotides: TGCAGTGCTATGGCGGTCCCCTCACAGTTCTTC.

V and J are TRBV19 and TRBJ1-5; no reliable D call. From germline, CDR1 is LNHDA and CDR2 SQIVND (reference sequence). This CDR3 is 13 amino acids long. Trimming pared 9 bases from V and 3 bases from J, leaving 12 bases between. This CDR3 is CASLSGYNQPQHF. The CDR3 bases are TGTGCCAGCTTATCAGGATACAATCAGCCCCAGCATTTT.

V and J are TRBV28 and TRBJ2-3; TRBD2 agrees at 12 bases. The CDR3 has 15 amino acids. Germline V gives CDR1 MDHEN, CDR2 SYDVKM. The trim removed 6 bases at V and 6 bases at J, leaving 7 bases unmatched. CDR3 residues: CASRTSGRSQDTQYF. CDR3 in DNA: TGTGCCAGCAGAACTAGCGGGAGGTCCCAGGATACGCAGTATTTT.

This chain links TRBV4-3 with TRBJ2-7; D possibly corresponds to TRBD1 (7 bases). CDR1 LGHNA and CDR2 YSLEER come from the germline V gene. V dropped 1 base and J dropped 2 bases, with 24 bases sitting between them. The CDR3 totals 19 residues. CDR3 coding DNA: TGCGCCAGCAGCCAAGCCGAGACAGGGTGGACGGGGGCCCCCTACGAGCAGTACTTC. The encoded protein is CASSQAETGWTGAPYEQYF.

For this clone: This specimen includes other DNA sequences encoding the same CDR3. The chain recombines TRBV9 with TRBJ2-2; D is undetermined. The CDR3 is made up of 12 amino acids. Germline V gene sequence: CDR1 SGDLS, CDR2 YYNGEE. V was trimmed by 0 bases and J by 6 bases, leaving 3 bases between them. CDR3: CASSVAAGELFF. The DNA for the CDR3 is TGTGCCAGCAGCGTAGCGGCCGGGGAGCTGTTTTTT.

This sequence joins TRBV5-5 and TRBJ1-1; 8 bases are shared with TRBD1. CDR1 SGHKS and CDR2 YYEKEE come from the germline V gene (reference sequence). CDR3 length: 14 amino acids. Trimming at V came to 4 bases and at J to 4 bases, leaving 6 bases not matched to a gene. The chain's CDR3 is CASSQLDRGTEAFF. The CDR3 coding sequence is TGTGCCAGCAGCCAGCTTGACAGGGGCACTGAAGCTTTCTTT.

V and J are TRBV5-4 and TRBJ1-3; tentative D call: TRBD1 (6 bases). The germline gives CDR1 SGHNT, CDR2 YYREEE (reference sequence). There are 14 residues in the CDR3. V dropped 8 bases and J dropped 0 bases, with 12 bases sitting between them. The CDR3 sequence: CASKQGLSGNTIYF. CDR3 DNA sequence: TGTGCCAGTAAACAGGGCCTCTCTGGAAACACCATATATTTT.

This rearrangement joins TRBV6-6 to TRBJ2-4; the D is unclear. CDR1 is MNHNY and CDR2 is SVGAGI in the germline V gene (reference sequence). V shed 6 bases and J shed 6 bases, with 12 bases lying between them. The CDR3 loop spans 13 amino acids. This chain's CDR3 is CASRGSSGNIQYF. CDR3 nucleotides: TGTGCCAGCAGGGGCAGTTCTGGAAACATTCAGTACTTC.

The rearrangement links TRBV6-2 or TRBV6-3 to TRBJ2-1; 14 nucleotides align to TRBD2. The germline V gene encodes CDR1 MNHEY and CDR2 SVGEGT. With V trimmed by 4 bases and J by 8 bases, 13 bases remained unmatched. The CDR3 is 18 amino acids. The CDR3 loop is CASSSSRGTSGSVYEQFF. The CDR3 DNA reads TGTGCCAGCAGTTCGAGCAGAGGGACTAGCGGGAGTGTATATGAGCAGTTCTTC.